The present entry profiles one T cell receptor (beta chain) with its context. Its antigen is still unknown. This record comes from a study of blood T cells in healthy people across ages. Study conclusions and caveats: TCR beta diversity, measured per million T cells, fell in a roughly linear way with age.

The second PCR ran roughly 6 to 11 cycles with a sample-barcoded 5' primer and J-beta primers. Paired-end reads containing CDR3 totaled no fewer than 2.5 million for each sample. TCRdb recomputed calls from the 5' RACE reads with MiXCR, one row per CDR3 protein. The sample has over 1.5 million distinct CDR3 sequences, around 48% seen once; the top ten hold around 2.1%. Germline loops: CDR1 SGHTA, CDR2 FQGNSA. V gave up 3 bases and J gave up 4 bases; unmatched junction bases: 10. CDR3 size: 19 residues. The chain links TRBV7-2 to TRBJ2-1; 15 nucleotides agree with TRBD2. The sequence derives from a woman aged 40 to 50 in good health. The sample was blood. CDR3 nucleotide sequence: TGTGCCAGCAGCTTCGAAGGACTAGCGGGGGGGCTGTGGTACAATGAGCAGTTCTTC. It yields the protein CASSFEGLAGGLWYNEQFF. Filled out from reference TRBV7-2 and TRBJ2-1, the complete variable domain reads GAGVSQSPSNKVTEKGKDVELRCDPISGHTALYWYRQSLGQGLEFLIYFQGNSAPDKSGLPSDRFSAERTGGSVSTLTIQRTQQEDSAVYLCASSFEGLAGGLWYNEQFFGPGTRLTVL.